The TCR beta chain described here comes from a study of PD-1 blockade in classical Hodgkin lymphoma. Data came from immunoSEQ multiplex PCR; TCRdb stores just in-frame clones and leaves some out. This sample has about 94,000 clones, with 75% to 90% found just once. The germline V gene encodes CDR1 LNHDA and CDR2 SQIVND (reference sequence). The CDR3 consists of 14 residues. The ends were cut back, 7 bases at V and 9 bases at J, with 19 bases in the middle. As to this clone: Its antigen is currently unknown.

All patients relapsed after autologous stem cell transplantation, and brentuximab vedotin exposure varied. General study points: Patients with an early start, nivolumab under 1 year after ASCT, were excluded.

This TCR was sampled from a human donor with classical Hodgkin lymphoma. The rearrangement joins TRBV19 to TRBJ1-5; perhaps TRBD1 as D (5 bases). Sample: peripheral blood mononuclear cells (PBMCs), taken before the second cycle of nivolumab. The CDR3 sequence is CASKDSGQSMPQHF. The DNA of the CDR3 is TGTGCCAGTAAGGACTCGGGGCAATCGATGCCCCAGCATTTT.